The rows below give T cell receptor beta chains drawn from one sample of a study of control samples from healthy donors and cancer patients. Using immunoSEQ multiplex PCR, the repertoire was profiled, and TCRdb retains in-frame clones only, with some absent. The sample holds about 130,000 clones, around 93% seen once. Material for sequencing was PBMCs. The receptors here all came from a man aged 50 to 59 with head and neck cancer. Each CDR3 is given with its conserved first and last residue. D genes are given only for firm matches. The size of a clone is reported for some rows only, either as once, few or many, or as a class for expanded clones.

NA | 16 | TRBV21-1 | NA | CASSKGGPADTDTQYF
TRBD2 | 14 | TRBV18 | NA | CASSRAGTRAGQYF
TRBD2 | 15 | TRBV5-4 | NA | CASSFPGLDAETQYF
TRBD1 | 16 | TRBV28 | NA | CASSSGQGIITGELFF
NA | 12 | TRBV15 | NA | CATSRDFLLFTF
NA | 15 | TRBV4-2 | NA | CASSPSPIPGNTIYF
NA | 16 | TRBV15 | NA | CATSRSGGTGQETQYF
NA | 11 | TRBV7-8 | NA | CASSLQGRAFF
TRBD1 | 20 | TRBV24-1 | NA | CATSDSRTGGVWGSYNEQFF
NA | 18 | TRBV10-2 | NA | CASSESPYRVVSGNTIYF
NA | 18 | TRBV7-2 | NA | CASSLGIRARRVRYEQYF
NA | 16 | TRBV7-9 | NA | CASSYPTGTLDNEQFF
TRBD2 | 16 | TRBV10-3 | NA | CAISFSGSGGAYEQYF
TRBD2 | 14 | TRBV2 | NA | CASSETSGMDTQYF
NA | 14 | TRBV30 | NA | CAWQAGSSNEKLFF
TRBD1 | 13 | TRBV18 | once | CASSQGGRTEAFF
NA | 12 | TRBV12-3/TRBV12-4 | NA | CASTLTGTKAFF
NA | 13 | TRBV20-1 | few | CSASGGFLNEQFF
NA | 15 | TRBV19 | NA | CASSTRTRTPDTQYF
NA | 13 | TRBV6-2/TRBV6-3 | NA | CASSTTQRTEAFF
NA | 14 | TRBV29-1 | once | CSVTSSPFVETQYF
TRBD2 | 15 | TRBV11-1 | NA | CASSVAGVNTGELFF
TRBD2 | 16 | TRBV11-1 | NA | CASSLGSSGRQETQYF
NA | 16 | TRBV5-6 | NA | CASSRPLGQGTYEQYF
NA | 15 | TRBV6-5 | NA | CASGGGQLRGNTIYF
NA | 14 | TRBV14 | NA | CASSQMRGDEKLFF
NA | 12 | TRBV30 | NA | CAWSVGPSEAFF
NA | 13 | TRBV19 | NA | CASSSGMAYEQYF
NA | 16 | TRBV19 | few | CASSPSRGRAGQPQHF
TRBD1 | 14 | TRBV6-5 | NA | CASSYGQASYEQYF
NA | 24 | TRBV10-3 | NA | CAISEFTSRWVETGPSPSNQPQHF
NA | 15 | TRBV4-2 | NA | CASSQKTRTPPWTFF
NA | 15 | TRBV5-4 | NA | CASSLGAGPNYGYTF
TRBD2 | 16 | TRBV7-7 | NA | CASSPNMGLAGGKQFF
NA | 15 | TRBV6-5 | once | CASSSRGGGANVLTF
TRBD2 | 14 | TRBV7-2 | NA | CASGTGRSGDTQYF
NA | 11 | TRBV2 | NA | CASTGGTEAFF
NA | 12 | TRBV19 | NA | CASRGDTGELFF
NA | 14 | TRBV18 | NA | CASSPNNRDSPLHF
TRBD1 | 16 | TRBV7-9 | NA | CASSLLRDREKNEQFF
NA | 14 | TRBV7-2 | NA | CASSPATDRDEQYF